One and the same sample provided the 23 T cell receptor beta chains below, sequenced in a study of blood T cells in healthy people across ages. For the second PCR, which ran for about 6 to 11 cycles, a sample-barcoded 5' primer and a J-beta primer mix were used. TCRdb re-derived calls from the 5' RACE reads in MiXCR, one entry per CDR3 protein. The repertoire holds some 1,800,000 distinct CDR3 sequences, about two fifths seen once, with under 30% in the top ten. Sequenced material: blood. The receptors here all came from a human donor in good health.

In this sample, this clonotype turned up a few times. The J gene is TRBJ2-1, the V gene TRBV7-3; D unclear. The CDR3 is 15 residues long. Germline V gene sequence: CDR1 SGHTA, CDR2 FQGTGA. The ends were cut back, 1 base at V and 0 bases at J, with 7 bases in the middle. This CDR3 is CASSLNPNSYNEQFF. CDR3 sequence (DNA): TGTGCCAGCAGCTTAAACCCGAACTCCTACAATGAGCAGTTCTTC.

The V call is TRBV15, the J call TRBJ1-4; TRBD1 agrees at 10 bases. The CDR3 is made up of 16 amino acids. In germline, CDR1 is LNHNV, CDR2 YYDKDF (reference sequence). The J segment lost 6 bases and the V segment lost 2 bases, leaving 6 bases of the junction unmatched. CDR3 DNA: TGTGCCACCAGCAGACGAGCCGGGACAGGGGATGAAAAACTGTTTTTT. Translation: CATSRRAGTGDEKLFF.

This clonotype was recorded a few times. The chain couples TRBV29-1 to TRBJ2-3; the match to TRBD2 covers 10 bases. This CDR3 has 12 amino acids. The V and J ends lost 5 bases and 7 bases, in that order; junction bases with no gene match: 3. CDR1 is SQVTM and CDR2 is ANQGSEA in the germline V gene. The CDR3 DNA reads TGCAGCGTTAGCGGGGGGGAGAATACGCAGTATTTT. Amino acids: CSVSGGENTQYF.

This clonotype was observed a few times. This rearrangement joins TRBV20-1 to TRBJ2-7, with D perhaps matching TRBD1 or TRBD2 (6 bases each). In germline, CDR1 is DFQATT, CDR2 SNEGSKA (reference sequence). This CDR3 spans 14 amino acids. V was shortened by 0 bases and J by 6 bases, with 15 bases between the two germline ends. CDR3 DNA: TGCAGTGCTAGAGATTTTCAGGGGACTCTCGAGCAGTACTTC. Encoded protein: CSARDFQGTLEQYF.

The rearrangement links TRBV6-6 to TRBJ2-5, with D perhaps being TRBD1 or TRBD2 (5 bases each). Germline V gene lookup returns CDR1 MNHNY and CDR2 SVGAGI (reference sequence). CDR3 length equals 11 residues. Trimming cost V 7 bases and J 4 bases, with 7 bases left between them. The CDR3 region is CASIGGETQYF. The DNA for the CDR3 is TGTGCCAGCATTGGGGGAGAGACCCAGTACTTC.

The rearrangement links TRBV24-1 to TRBJ1-5; D is possibly TRBD1 (5 bases). V lost 1 base and J 3 bases, leaving 18 bases between the germline ends. Germline V CDR1 and CDR2: KGHDR, SFDVKD. The CDR3 contains 18 residues. CDR3 amino acids: CATSDFPTPTEYNQPQHF. The CDR3 region has the DNA TGTGCCACCAGTGATTTCCCCACTCCGACAGAGTACAATCAGCCCCAGCATTTT.

V gene TRBV27 combines with J gene TRBJ1-1, with a weak D call TRBD1 (5 bases). Deletions cut 4 bases from V and 3 bases from J, with 18 bases between. The germline gives CDR1 MNHEY, CDR2 SMNVEV (reference sequence). The CDR3 is 16 residues long. The DNA of the CDR3 is TGTGCCAGCAGTTACGGCGCCGGGGCTGGGGACACTGAAGCTTTCTTT. This translates into CASSYGAGAGDTEAFF.

This clonotype was found a few times. Here the CDR3 reads CASSLEQGGANEKLFF. DNA for the CDR3: TGTGCCAGCAGCTTAGAACAGGGGGGAGCTAATGAAAAACTGTTTTTT. The V call is TRBV7-6, the J call TRBJ1-4, with 8 bases aligning to TRBD1. The germline V gene has CDR1 SGHVS and CDR2 FNYEAQ. V shed 1 base and J 3 bases; nucleotides not matched to a gene: 4. The CDR3 is made up of 16 amino acids.

The V and J genes are TRBV2 and TRBJ2-7; 11 nucleotides agree with TRBD1. The CDR3 loop spans 14 amino acids. V was pared by 7 bases and J by 5 bases, with 7 bases of the junction left unmatched. CDR1 and CDR2 (germline): SNHLY, FYNNEI. This CDR3 is CASMGDRGSNEQYF. CDR3 in DNA: TGTGCCAGCATGGGGGACAGGGGGTCTAACGAGCAGTACTTC.

This rearrangement joins TRBV12-3 or TRBV12-4 to TRBJ2-1, with 14 bases that match TRBD2. This CDR3 has 19 residues. Germline trimming cut 1 base from V and 0 bases from J; bases unmatched to any gene: 5. This CDR3 is CASSLEGLAGVSSYNEQFF. The CDR3, as DNA: TGTGCCAGCAGTTTAGAGGGACTAGCGGGGGTAAGCTCCTACAATGAGCAGTTCTTC.

A remark on this clonotype: A single base separates this from a much larger clone, so it may be a read error. The rearrangement uses TRBV20-1 and TRBJ1-6, with TRBD1 as a possible D gene (5 bases). This CDR3 is 13 amino acids long. From germline, CDR1 is DFQATT and CDR2 SNEGSKA (reference sequence). The ends were cut back, 4 bases at V and 4 bases at J, with 8 bases in the middle. CDR3 region: CSANGGYNSPLHF. The CDR3 DNA follows: TGCAGTGCTAACGGGGGTTATAATTCACCCCTCCACTTT.

This clonotype was counted only a few times. The chain recombines TRBV4-1 with TRBJ2-7; the D gene is possibly TRBD2 (5 bases). The germline V and J ends were trimmed by 1 base and 4 bases, with 11 bases remaining between them. The length of the CDR3 is 14 residues. CDR1 and CDR2 from the germline V gene are MGHRA and YSYEKL. The CDR3 DNA reads as TGCGCCAGCAGCCAAGTGGTTAGAGGGTACGAGCAGTACTTC. This codes for CASSQVVRGYEQYF.

J is TRBJ2-1 and V is TRBV7-2; 9 bases match TRBD2. The CDR3 is 16 residues long. With 4 bases clipped from V and 3 bases from J, the junction kept 7 bases outside the gene matches. Germline V lookup: CDR1 SGHTA, CDR2 FQGNSA. The CDR3 nucleotides read TGTGCCAGCAGCTCCTACGGACTAGCGATCTACAATGAGCAGTTCTTC. Translating gives CASSSYGLAIYNEQFF.

The chain employs TRBV20-1 and TRBJ2-4; tentatively, D is TRBD1 or TRBD2 (5 bases each). CDR1 is DFQATT and CDR2 is SNEGSKA in the germline V gene (reference sequence). V gave up 5 bases and J gave up 3 bases, with 20 bases separating them. The CDR3 has 16 amino acids. The CDR3 protein is CSARGNRDWNKNIQYF. The CDR3 DNA is TGCAGTGCTCGGGGCAATAGAGACTGGAACAAAAACATTCAGTACTTC.

This clonotype was seen only a few times. This chain joins TRBV11-2 and TRBJ2-1, with 10 bases fitting TRBD1. Germline V CDR1 and CDR2: SGHAT, FQNNGV. The CDR3 is 18 amino acids. V was clipped by 5 bases and J by 4 bases; unmatched bases: 14. CDR3 DNA: TGTGCCAGCAGCCAGCCCGGGACGGGGACAGGGGTTTACAATGAGCAGTTCTTC. Its protein product is CASSQPGTGTGVYNEQFF.

V usage is TRBV14 and J usage is TRBJ1-2, with D unresolved. This CDR3 has 13 amino acids. Germline V gene data show CDR1 as SGHDN and CDR2 as FVKESK. The V and J ends lost 3 bases and 4 bases respectively, with 9 bases between them. Here the CDR3 reads CASSQDGLYGYTF. The CDR3 DNA is TGTGCCAGCAGCCAGGACGGGCTCTATGGCTACACCTTC.

The V and J genes are TRBV7-2 and TRBJ2-5, with 8 nucleotides matching TRBD2. The tail of the sequence fits TRBJ2-7 better, so the J call may be wrong. The CDR3 length is 14 residues. CDR1 SGHTA and CDR2 FQGNSA come from the germline V gene. In DNA, the CDR3 is TGTGCCAGCAGCCCTAACGGGGGGGCCTTCGAGCAGTACTTC. This encodes CASSPNGGAFEQYF.

On this clonotype: A much bigger clone sits one base away, suggesting this may be a read error. The genes are TRBV20-1 and TRBJ1-1; D not resolved. V was trimmed by 7 bases and J by 11 bases, leaving 29 bases between them. CDR1 and CDR2 from the germline V gene are DFQATT and SNEGSKA (reference sequence). The CDR3 loop spans 15 amino acids. The CDR3 DNA sequence: TGCAGTGTAAGCGAAGGGCAGGAGACCCCGGTGTGGGCTTTCTTT. It is translated as CSVSEGQETPVWAFF.

V is TRBV4-3 and J is TRBJ1-1; 7 nucleotides align to TRBD1. Per germline, CDR1 LGHNA and CDR2 YSLEER. The ends lost 2 bases at V and 3 bases at J; junction bases unmatched: 9. The CDR3 contains 16 residues. The CDR3 sequence: CASSQSLTGTDTEAFF. The CDR3 DNA follows: TGCGCCAGCAGCCAATCATTGACAGGGACCGACACTGAAGCTTTCTTT.

The CDR3 loop is CASSQIGGVEAFF. The CDR3 nucleotides read TGTGCCAGCAGCCAGATCGGGGGGGTGGAAGCTTTCTTT. This chain connects TRBV3-1 to TRBJ1-1, with a tentative D call TRBD1 (5 bases). The V end was cut by 3 bases, the J end by 8 bases, with 13 bases between. CDR3 length: 13 residues. Germline assignment: CDR1 LGHDT and CDR2 YNNKEL (reference sequence).

The genes are TRBV29-1 and TRBJ2-5, with TRBD2 identical over 11 bases. The end of the DNA is better explained by TRBJ2-7, so the J call may be wrong. CDR1 is SQVTM and CDR2 is ANQGSEA in the germline V gene. The CDR3 sequence is 14 residues long. CDR3 coding DNA: TGCAGCGTCCCGACTAGCGGGGAGTACTACGAGCAGTACTTC. It is translated as CSVPTSGEYYEQYF.

This chain connects TRBV20-1 to TRBJ2-1; D call uncertain. Germline V gene sequence: CDR1 DFQATT, CDR2 SNEGSKA (reference sequence). The length of the CDR3 is 12 residues. Trimming left V 3 bases short and J 13 bases short, with 16 bases between. DNA for the CDR3: TGCAGTGCTAGCCGCGCCCAAGAGACCCAGTTCTTC. Its protein is CSASRAQETQFF.

V usage is TRBV29-1 and J usage is TRBJ1-2; 10 bases line up with TRBD1. V was clipped by 5 bases and J by 8 bases; unmatched bases: 14. The CDR3 loop spans 15 amino acids. Germline CDR1 and CDR2: SQVTM and ANQGSEA. Here the CDR3 reads CSVPPGGTGVAGYTF. The CDR3 nucleotides are TGCAGCGTTCCTCCCGGGGGGACAGGGGTCGCGGGCTACACCTTC.